This T cell receptor (beta chain) stems from a study of T cell responses to AZD1222 COVID-19 vaccine. General study findings and limits: AZD1222 recipients seropositive at baseline numbered only six.

The method was immunoSEQ multiplex PCR; TCRdb's version includes in-frame clones alone and lacks a portion of them. The table lists more than 70,000 clones, 85% to 90% of them singletons, with around 5% in the top ten. Details on this clone: Its specificity is unknown.

Germline lookup yields CDR1 MNHEY and CDR2 SVGEGT. This CDR3 is 19 amino acids long. V lost 5 bases to trimming and J lost 4 bases; unmatched junction nucleotides: 17. The J gene is TRBJ1-5, the V gene TRBV6-2 or TRBV6-3; TRBD1 aligns across 10 bases. The receptor's source is an adult who received the AZD1222 COVID-19 vaccine. The sequences come from peripheral blood, collected 28 days after the second AZD1222 dose. DNA for the CDR3: TGTGCCAGCAGTACCGGGACAGGGGAGGGGGCAACAAGTAATCAGCCCCAGCATTTT. Its protein is CASSTGTGEGATSNQPQHF.